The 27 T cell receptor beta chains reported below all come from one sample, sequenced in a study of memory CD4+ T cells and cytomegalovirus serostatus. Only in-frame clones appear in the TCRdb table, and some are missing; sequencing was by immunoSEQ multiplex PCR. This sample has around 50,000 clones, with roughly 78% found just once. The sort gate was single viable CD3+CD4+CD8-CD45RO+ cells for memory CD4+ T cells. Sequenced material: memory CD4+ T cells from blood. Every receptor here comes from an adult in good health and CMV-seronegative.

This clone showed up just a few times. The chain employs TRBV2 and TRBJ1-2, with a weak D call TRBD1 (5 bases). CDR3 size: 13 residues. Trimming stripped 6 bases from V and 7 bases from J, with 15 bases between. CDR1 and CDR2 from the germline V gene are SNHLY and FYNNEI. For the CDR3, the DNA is TGTGCCAGCAGCCGGGACCGACCCCGTGGCTACACCTTC. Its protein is CASSRDRPRGYTF.

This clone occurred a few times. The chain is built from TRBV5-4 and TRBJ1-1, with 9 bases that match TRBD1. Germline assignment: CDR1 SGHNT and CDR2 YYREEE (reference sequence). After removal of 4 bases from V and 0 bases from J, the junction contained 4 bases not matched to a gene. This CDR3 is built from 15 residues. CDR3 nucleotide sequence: TGTGCCAGCAGCCCCGACAGGGGGGTGAACACTGAAGCTTTCTTT. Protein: CASSPDRGVNTEAFF.

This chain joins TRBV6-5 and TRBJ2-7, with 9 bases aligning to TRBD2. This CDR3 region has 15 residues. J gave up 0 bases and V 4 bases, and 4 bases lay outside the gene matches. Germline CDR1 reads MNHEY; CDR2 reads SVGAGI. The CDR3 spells CASSSSGISSYEQYF. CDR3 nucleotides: TGTGCCAGCAGTTCTAGCGGGATTAGCTCCTACGAGCAGTACTTC.

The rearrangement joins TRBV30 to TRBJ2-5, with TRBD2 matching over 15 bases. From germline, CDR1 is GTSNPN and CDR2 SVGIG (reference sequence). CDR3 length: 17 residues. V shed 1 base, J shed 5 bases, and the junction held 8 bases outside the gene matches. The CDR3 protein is CAWSAGTSGRYWETQYF. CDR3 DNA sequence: TGTGCCTGGAGTGCCGGGACTAGCGGGAGGTACTGGGAGACCCAGTACTTC.

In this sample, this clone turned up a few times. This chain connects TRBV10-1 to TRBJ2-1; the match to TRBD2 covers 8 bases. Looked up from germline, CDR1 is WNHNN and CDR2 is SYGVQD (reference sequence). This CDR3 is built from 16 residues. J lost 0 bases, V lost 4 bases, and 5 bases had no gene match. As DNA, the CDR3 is TGCGCCAGCAGTGGGACTAGCCCGAGCTCCTACAATGAGCAGTTCTTC. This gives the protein CASSGTSPSSYNEQFF.

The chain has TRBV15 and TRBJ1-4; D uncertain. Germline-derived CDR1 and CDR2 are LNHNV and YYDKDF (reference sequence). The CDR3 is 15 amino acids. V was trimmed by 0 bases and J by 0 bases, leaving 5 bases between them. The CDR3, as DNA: TGTGCCACCAGCAGAGAGAGGACAACTAATGAAAAACTGTTTTTT. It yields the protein CATSRERTTNEKLFF.

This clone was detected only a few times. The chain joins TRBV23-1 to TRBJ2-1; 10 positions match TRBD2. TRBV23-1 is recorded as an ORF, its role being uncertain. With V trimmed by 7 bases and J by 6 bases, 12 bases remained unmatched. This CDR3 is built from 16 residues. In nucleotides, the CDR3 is TGCGCCAGCACCATAACAGCGGGAGGGCCGGGCAATGAGCAGTTCTTC. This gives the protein CASTITAGGPGNEQFF.

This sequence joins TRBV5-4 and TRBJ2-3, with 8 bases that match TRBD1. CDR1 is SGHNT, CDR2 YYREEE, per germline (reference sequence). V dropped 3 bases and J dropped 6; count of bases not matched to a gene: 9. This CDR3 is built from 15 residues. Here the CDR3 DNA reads TGTGCCAGCAGCTCGACAGGGGATCGAGGGGATACGCAGTATTTT. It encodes CASSSTGDRGDTQYF.

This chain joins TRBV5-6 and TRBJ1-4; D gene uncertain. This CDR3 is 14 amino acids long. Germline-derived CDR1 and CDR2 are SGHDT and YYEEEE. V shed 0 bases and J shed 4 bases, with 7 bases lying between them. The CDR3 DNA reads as TGTGCCAGCAGCTTGGCCCACCTTAATGAAAAACTGTTTTTT. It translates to CASSLAHLNEKLFF.

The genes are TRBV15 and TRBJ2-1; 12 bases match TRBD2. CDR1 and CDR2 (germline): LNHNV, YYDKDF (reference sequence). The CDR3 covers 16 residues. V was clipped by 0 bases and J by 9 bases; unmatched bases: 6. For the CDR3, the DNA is TGTGCCACCAGCAGAGACTCCCCGACTAGCGGGAGTGAGCAGTTCTTC. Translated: CATSRDSPTSGSEQFF.

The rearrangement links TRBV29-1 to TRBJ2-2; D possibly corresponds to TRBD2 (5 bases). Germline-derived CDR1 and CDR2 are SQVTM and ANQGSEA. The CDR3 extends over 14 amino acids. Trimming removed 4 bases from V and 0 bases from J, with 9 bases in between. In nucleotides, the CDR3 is TGCAGCGTTGGGAGGACTGCGAACACCGGGGAGCTGTTTTTT. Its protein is CSVGRTANTGELFF.

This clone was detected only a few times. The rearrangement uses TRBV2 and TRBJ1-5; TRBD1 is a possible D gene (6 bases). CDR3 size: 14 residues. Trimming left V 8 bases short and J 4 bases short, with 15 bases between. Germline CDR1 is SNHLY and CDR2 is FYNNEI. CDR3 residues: CASVEWGQNQPQHF. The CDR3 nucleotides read TGTGCCAGCGTCGAATGGGGACAAAATCAGCCCCAGCATTTT.

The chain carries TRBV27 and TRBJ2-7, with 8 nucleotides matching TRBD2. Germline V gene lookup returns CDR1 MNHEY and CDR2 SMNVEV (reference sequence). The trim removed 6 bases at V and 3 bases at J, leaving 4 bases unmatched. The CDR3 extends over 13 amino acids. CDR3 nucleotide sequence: TGTGCCAGCAGACTAGCGGAGAACTACGAGCAGTACTTC. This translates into CASRLAENYEQYF.

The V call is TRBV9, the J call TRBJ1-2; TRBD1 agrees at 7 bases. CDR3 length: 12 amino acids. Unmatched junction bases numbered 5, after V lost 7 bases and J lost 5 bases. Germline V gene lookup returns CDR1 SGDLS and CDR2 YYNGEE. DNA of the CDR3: TGTGCCAGCGACAGGGTAGGGTATGGCTACACCTTC. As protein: CASDRVGYGYTF. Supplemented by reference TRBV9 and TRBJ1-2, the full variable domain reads DSGVTQTPKHLITATGQRVTLRCSPRSGDLSVYWYQQSLDQGLQFLIQYYNGEERAKGNILERFSAQQFPDLHSELNLSSLELGDSALYFCASDRVGYGYTFGSGTRLTVV.

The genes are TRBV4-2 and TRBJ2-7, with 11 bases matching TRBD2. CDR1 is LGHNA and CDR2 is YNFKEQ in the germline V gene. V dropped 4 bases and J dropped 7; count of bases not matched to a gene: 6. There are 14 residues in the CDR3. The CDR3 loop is CASSPPRLAGEQYF. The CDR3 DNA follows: TGTGCCAGCAGCCCCCCAAGACTAGCGGGAGAGCAGTACTTC.

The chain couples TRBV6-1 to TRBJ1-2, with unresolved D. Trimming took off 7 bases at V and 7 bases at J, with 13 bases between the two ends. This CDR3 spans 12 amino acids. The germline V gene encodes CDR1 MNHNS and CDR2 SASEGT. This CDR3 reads CASIQARFGYTF. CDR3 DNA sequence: TGTGCCAGCATCCAGGCCCGGTTTGGCTACACCTTC.

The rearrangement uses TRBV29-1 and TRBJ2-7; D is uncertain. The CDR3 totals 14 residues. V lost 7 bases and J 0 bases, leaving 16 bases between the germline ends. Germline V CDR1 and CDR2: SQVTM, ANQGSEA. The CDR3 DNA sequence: TGCAGCGCCAGACTCGCCCCGTTCTCCTACGAGCAGTACTTC. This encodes CSARLAPFSYEQYF.

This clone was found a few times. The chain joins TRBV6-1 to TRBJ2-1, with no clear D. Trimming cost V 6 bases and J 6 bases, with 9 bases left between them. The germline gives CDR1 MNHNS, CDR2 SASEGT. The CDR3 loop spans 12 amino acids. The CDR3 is CASRDLTNEQFF. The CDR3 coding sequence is TGTGCCAGCAGGGATTTGACCAATGAGCAGTTCTTC.

CDR3 residues: CASSPRGDSRSYEQYF. As DNA, the CDR3 is TGTGCCAGCAGCCCTAGGGGGGACAGCAGATCCTACGAGCAGTACTTC. The rearrangement uses TRBV11-1 and TRBJ2-7, with TRBD1 as a possible D gene (7 bases). CDR1 is SGHAT, CDR2 FQDESV, per germline (reference sequence). The CDR3 sequence is 16 residues long. V was shortened by 5 bases and J by 1 base, with 18 bases between the two germline ends.

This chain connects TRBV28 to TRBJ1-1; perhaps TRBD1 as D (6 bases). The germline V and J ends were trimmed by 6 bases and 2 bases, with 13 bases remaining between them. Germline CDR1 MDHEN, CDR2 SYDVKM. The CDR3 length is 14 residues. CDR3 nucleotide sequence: TGTGCCAGCAGGCCTCAACAGGGTAACACTGAAGCTTTCTTT. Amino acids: CASRPQQGNTEAFF.

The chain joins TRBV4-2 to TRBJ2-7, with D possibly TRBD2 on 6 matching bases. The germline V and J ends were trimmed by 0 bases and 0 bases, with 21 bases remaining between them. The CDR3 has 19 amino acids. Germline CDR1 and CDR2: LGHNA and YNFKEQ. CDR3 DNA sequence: TGTGCCAGCAGCCAAGAAGAAATCAAGGGGCGGGGTTTCTCCTACGAGCAGTACTTC. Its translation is CASSQEEIKGRGFSYEQYF.

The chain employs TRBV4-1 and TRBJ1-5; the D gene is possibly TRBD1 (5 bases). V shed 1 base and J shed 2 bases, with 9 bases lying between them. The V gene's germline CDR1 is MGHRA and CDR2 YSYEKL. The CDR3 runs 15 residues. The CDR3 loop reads CASSQAGAGNQPQHF. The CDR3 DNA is TGCGCCAGCAGCCAAGCTGGGGCAGGCAATCAGCCCCAGCATTTT.

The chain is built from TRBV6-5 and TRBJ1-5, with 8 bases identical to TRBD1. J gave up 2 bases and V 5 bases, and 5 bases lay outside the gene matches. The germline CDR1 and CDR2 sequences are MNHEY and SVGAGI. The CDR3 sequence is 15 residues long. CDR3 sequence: CASSIGQGGNQPQHF. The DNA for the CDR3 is TGTGCCAGCAGTATAGGACAGGGCGGCAATCAGCCCCAGCATTTT.

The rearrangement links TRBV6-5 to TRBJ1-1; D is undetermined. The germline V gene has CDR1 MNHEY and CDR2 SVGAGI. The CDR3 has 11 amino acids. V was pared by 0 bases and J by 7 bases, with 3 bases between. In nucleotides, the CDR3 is TGTGCCAGCAGTTACTCGAGTGAAGCTTTCTTT. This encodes CASSYSSEAFF.

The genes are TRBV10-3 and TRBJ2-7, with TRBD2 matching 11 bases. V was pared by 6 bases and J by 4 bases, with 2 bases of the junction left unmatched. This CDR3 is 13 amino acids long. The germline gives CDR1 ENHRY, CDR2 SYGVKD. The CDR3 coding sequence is TGTGCCATCAGACTAGCGGGAGCGTACGAGCAGTACTTC. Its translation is CAIRLAGAYEQYF.

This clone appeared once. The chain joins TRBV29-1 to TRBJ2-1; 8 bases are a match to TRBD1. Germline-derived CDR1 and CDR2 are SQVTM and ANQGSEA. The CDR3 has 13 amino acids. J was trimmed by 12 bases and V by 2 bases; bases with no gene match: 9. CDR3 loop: CSVESGQEDGQFF. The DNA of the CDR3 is TGCAGCGTTGAATCGGGACAGGAAGACGGGCAGTTCTTC.

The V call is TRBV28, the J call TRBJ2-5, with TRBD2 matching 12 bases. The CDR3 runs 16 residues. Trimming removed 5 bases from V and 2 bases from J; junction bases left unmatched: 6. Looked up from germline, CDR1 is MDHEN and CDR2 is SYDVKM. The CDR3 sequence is CASSPSGRGLQETQYF. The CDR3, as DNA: TGTGCCAGCAGTCCTAGCGGGAGGGGATTACAAGAGACCCAGTACTTC.